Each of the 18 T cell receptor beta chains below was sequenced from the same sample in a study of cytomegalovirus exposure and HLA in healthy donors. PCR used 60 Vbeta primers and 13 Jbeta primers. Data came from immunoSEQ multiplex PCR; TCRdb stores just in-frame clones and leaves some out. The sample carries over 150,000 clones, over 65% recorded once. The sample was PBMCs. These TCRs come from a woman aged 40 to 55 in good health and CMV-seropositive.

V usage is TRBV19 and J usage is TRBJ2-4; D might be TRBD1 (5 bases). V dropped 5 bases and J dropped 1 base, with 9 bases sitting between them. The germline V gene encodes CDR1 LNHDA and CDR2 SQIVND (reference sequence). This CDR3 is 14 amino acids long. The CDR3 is CASSSGWAKNIQYF. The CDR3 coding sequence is TGTGCCAGTAGTTCAGGGTGGGCCAAAAACATTCAGTACTTC.

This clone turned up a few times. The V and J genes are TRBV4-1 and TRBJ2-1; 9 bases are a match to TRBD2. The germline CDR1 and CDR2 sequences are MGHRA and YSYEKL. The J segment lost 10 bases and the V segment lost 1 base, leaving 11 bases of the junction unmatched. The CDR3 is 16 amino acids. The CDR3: CASSQARGLAGKEQFF. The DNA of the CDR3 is TGCGCCAGCAGCCAAGCACGGGGGCTAGCGGGAAAGGAGCAGTTCTTC.

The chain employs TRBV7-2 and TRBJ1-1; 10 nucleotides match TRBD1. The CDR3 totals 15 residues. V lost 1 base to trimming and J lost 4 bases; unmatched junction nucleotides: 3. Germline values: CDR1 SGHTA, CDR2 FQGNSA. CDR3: CASSLVGQGTTEAFF. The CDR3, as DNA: TGTGCCAGCAGCTTAGTGGGACAGGGGACCACTGAAGCTTTCTTT. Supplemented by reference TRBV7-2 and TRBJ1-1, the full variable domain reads GAGVSQSPSNKVTEKGKDVELRCDPISGHTALYWYRQSLGQGLEFLIYFQGNSAPDKSGLPSDRFSAERTGGSVSTLTIQRTQQEDSAVYLCASSLVGQGTTEAFFGQGTRLTVV.

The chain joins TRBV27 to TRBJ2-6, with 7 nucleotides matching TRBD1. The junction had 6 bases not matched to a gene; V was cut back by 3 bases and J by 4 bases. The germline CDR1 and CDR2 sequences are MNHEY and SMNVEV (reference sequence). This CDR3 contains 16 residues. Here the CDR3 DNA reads TGTGCCAGCAGTTTGTCGACAGGGTCCGGGGCCAACGTCCTGACTTTC. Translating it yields CASSLSTGSGANVLTF.

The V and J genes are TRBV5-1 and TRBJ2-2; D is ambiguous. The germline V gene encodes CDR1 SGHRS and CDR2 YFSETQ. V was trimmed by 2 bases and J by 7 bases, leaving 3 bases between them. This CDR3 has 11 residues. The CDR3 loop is CASSFHGELFF. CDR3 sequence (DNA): TGCGCCAGCAGCTTTCACGGGGAGCTGTTTTTT.

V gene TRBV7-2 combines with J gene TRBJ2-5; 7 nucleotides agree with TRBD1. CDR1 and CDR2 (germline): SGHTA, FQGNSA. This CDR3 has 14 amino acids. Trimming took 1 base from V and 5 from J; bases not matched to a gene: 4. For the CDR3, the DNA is TGTGCCAGCAGCTTAGGGACAGGACGGGAGACCCAGTACTTC. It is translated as CASSLGTGRETQYF.

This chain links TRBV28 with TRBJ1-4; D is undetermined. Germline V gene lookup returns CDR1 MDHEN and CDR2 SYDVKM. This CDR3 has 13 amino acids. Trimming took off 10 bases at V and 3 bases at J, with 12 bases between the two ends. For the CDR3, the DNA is TGTGCCACGGTGCAATCTGCTAATGAAAAACTGTTTTTT. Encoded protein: CATVQSANEKLFF.

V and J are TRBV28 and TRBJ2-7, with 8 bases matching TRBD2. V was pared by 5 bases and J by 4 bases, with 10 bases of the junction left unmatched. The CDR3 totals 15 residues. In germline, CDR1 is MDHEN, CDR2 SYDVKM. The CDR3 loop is CASSPSGTSIYEQYF. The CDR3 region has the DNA TGTGCCAGCAGTCCTTCCGGGACTAGTATATACGAGCAGTACTTC.

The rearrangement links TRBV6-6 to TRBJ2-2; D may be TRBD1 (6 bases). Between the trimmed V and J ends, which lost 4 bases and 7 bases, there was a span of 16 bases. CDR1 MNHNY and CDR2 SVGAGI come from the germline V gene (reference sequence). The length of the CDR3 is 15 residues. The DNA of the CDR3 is TGTGCCAGCAGTTCACAGGGTTTTCGGGGCGGGGAGCTGTTTTTT. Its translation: CASSSQGFRGGELFF.

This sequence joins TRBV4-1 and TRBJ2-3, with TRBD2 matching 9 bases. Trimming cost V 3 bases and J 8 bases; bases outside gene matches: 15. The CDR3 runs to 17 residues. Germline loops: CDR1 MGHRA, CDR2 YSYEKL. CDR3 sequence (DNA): TGCGCCAGCAGCCATCCCGGAGCGGGGGGCCAGGGGCCTACGCAGTATTTT. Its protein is CASSHPGAGGQGPTQYF.

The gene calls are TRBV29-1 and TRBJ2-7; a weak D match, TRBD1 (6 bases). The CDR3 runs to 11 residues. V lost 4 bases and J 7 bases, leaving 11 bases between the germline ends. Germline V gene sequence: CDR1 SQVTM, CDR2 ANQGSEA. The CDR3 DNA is TGCAGCGTTGGTAAGGGGGTTGAGCAGTACTTC. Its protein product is CSVGKGVEQYF.

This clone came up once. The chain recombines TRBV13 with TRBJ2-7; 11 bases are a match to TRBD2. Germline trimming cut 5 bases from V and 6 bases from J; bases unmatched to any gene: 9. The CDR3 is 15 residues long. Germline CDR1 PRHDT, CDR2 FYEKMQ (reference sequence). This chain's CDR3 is CASSPRLAGGGEQYF. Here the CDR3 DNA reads TGTGCCAGCAGCCCCCGCCTAGCGGGGGGAGGCGAGCAGTACTTC.

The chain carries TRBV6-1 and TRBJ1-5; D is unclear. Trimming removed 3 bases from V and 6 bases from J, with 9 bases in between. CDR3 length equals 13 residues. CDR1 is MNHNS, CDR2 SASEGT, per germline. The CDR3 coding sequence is TGTGCCAGCAGTGAGGAAGGAGGTCAGCCCCAGCATTTT. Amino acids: CASSEEGGQPQHF.

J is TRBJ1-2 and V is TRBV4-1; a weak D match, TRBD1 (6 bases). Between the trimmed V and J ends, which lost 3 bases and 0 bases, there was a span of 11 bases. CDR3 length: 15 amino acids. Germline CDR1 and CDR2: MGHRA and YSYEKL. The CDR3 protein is CASSQGTYSNYGYTF. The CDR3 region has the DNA TGCGCCAGCAGCCAGGGGACATATTCTAACTATGGCTACACCTTC.

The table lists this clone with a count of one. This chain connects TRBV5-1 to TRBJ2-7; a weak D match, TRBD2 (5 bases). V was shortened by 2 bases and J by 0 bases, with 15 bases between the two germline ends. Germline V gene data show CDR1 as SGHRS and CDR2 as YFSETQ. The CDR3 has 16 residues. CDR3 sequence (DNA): TGCGCCAGCAGCTTTAGTCCTAGCATAAGCTCCTACGAGCAGTACTTC. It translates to CASSFSPSISSYEQYF.

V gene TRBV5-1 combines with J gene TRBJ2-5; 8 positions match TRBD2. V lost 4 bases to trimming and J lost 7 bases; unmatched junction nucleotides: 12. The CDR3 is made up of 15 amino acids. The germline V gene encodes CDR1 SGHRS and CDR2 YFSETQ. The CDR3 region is CASSPVSGEGGTQYF. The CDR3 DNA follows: TGCGCCAGCAGCCCCGTTAGCGGGGAAGGGGGGACCCAGTACTTC.

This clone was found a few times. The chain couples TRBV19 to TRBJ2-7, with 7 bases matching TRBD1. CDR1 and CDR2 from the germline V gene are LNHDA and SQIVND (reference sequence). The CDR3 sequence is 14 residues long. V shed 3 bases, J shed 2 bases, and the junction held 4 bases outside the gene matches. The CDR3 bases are TGTGCCAGTAGTATTCCAGGGACAGCCTACGAGCAGTACTTC. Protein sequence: CASSIPGTAYEQYF.

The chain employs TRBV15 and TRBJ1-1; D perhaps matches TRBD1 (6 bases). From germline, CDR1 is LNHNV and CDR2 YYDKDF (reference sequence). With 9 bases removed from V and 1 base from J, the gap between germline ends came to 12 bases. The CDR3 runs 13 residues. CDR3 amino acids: CATQKQGNTEAFF. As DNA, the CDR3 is TGTGCCACACAGAAACAGGGGAACACTGAAGCTTTCTTT.